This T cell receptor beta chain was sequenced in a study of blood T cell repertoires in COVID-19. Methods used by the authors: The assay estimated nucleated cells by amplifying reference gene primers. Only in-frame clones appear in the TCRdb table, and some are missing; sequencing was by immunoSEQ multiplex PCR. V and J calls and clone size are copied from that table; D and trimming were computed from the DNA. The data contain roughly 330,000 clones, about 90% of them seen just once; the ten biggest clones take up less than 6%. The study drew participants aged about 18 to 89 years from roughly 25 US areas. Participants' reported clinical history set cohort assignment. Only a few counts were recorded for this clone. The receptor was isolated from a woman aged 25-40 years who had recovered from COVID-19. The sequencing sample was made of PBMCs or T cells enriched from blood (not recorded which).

CDR3 in DNA: TGTGCCAGCAGCCGTGGCGCGGGACGGAGCTACGAGCAGTACTTC. Encoded protein: CASSRGAGRSYEQYF. The chain employs TRBV5-6 and TRBJ2-7; a possible D gene is TRBD2 (6 bases). Trimming removed 4 bases from V and 3 bases from J, with 17 bases in between. The CDR3 extends over 15 amino acids. Germline V gene sequence: CDR1 SGHDT, CDR2 YYEEEE.